This T cell receptor (beta chain) comes out of a study of CD8+CD57+ T cells in acquired aplastic anemia. The wider study: DNA recovered from sorted CD4+ and CD8+ cells had a mean of around 3.2 ug. Among healthy donors, CD4+ cells averaged about 9.9 million reads. Notes on the study in general: Overlapping CD8+ CDR3 repertoires of patients and controls contained around 30 shared sequences. Patients and healthy controls showed no significant CD8+ Simpson's diversity difference.

It was genomic DNA that served as the template for profiling TCR beta VDJ and CDR3. TCRdb itself ran the reads through MiXCR, one entry per CDR3 protein. This sample yields more than 45,000 distinct CDR3 sequences, of which roughly 69% are seen a single time; 30% to 40% belongs to the top ten. Germline assignment: CDR1 SEHNR and CDR2 FQNEAQ (reference sequence). V was clipped by 4 bases and J by 0 bases; unmatched bases: 4. The length of the CDR3 is 16 residues. A few counts support this clonotype. Antigen unknown. The sequencing input was sorted CD4+, CD8+, or CD8+CD57+ T cells (not recorded which) from PBMCs. The rearrangement joins TRBV7-9 to TRBJ2-1; 9 bases match TRBD1. The TCR comes from a human donor in good health, serving as a control. CDR3 in amino acids: CASSSPGQGSYNEQFF. The CDR3 DNA is TGTGCCAGCAGCTCCCCGGGACAGGGCTCCTACAATGAGCAGTTCTTC.